The rows below give T cell receptor beta chains drawn from one sample of a study of cytomegalovirus exposure and HLA in healthy donors. The table came from immunoSEQ multiplex PCR; TCRdb's copy has only in-frame clones and leaves some out. The table shows about 91,000 clones, with under 75% occurring only once. The sequenced material came from PBMCs. These receptors came from a female donor in good health and CMV-seronegative. CDR3s include the opening cysteine and the closing phenylalanine or tryptophan. The D gene is left open where the match is weak. Where a row states a size, it is once, few, many or the class of an expanded clone; other rows omit it.

v_call: TRBV4-2
clone_size: NA
d_call: TRBD2
j_call: TRBJ2-7
cdr3_nt: TGTGCCAGCAGCTCACAACCGGGACTAGCCTACGAGCAGTACTTC
cdr3_aa: CASSSQPGLAYEQYF

v_call: TRBV19
clone_size: once
d_call: NA
j_call: TRBJ2-4
cdr3_nt: TGTGCCAGTAGAACAACAGGGTCGGTTATTCAGTACTTC
cdr3_aa: CASRTTGSVIQYF

v_call: TRBV11-3
clone_size: few
d_call: NA
j_call: TRBJ2-5
cdr3_nt: TGTGCCAGCAGCATAGGACTGACGCAAGAGACCCAGTACTTC
cdr3_aa: CASSIGLTQETQYF

v_call: TRBV4-3
clone_size: NA
d_call: TRBD2
j_call: TRBJ2-7
cdr3_nt: TGCGCCAGCAGCCAGGGACTAGCGGGGGGCTACGAGCAGTACTTC
cdr3_aa: CASSQGLAGGYEQYF

v_call: TRBV30
clone_size: NA
d_call: TRBD1
j_call: TRBJ2-3
cdr3_nt: TGTGCCTGGAATCCCGGGACAGGGGGTACAGATACGCAGTATTTT
cdr3_aa: CAWNPGTGGTDTQYF

v_call: TRBV19
clone_size: NA
d_call: NA
j_call: TRBJ1-6
cdr3_nt: TGTGCCAGTAGTAATAGGGGTAATTCACCCCTCCACTTT
cdr3_aa: CASSNRGNSPLHF

v_call: TRBV20-1
clone_size: once
d_call: NA
j_call: TRBJ2-1
cdr3_nt: TGCAGTGCTAGACGCGTCAATGAGCAGTTCTTC
cdr3_aa: CSARRVNEQFF

v_call: TRBV5-6
clone_size: few
d_call: TRBD1
j_call: TRBJ1-1
cdr3_nt: TGTGCCAGCAGCCGAGGGACAGGGGGCACTGAAGCTTTCTTT
cdr3_aa: CASSRGTGGTEAFF

v_call: TRBV6-1
clone_size: NA
d_call: NA
j_call: TRBJ2-6
cdr3_nt: TGTGCCAGCAGTGGAGCGATGGCCTCTGGGGCCAACGTCCTGACTTTC
cdr3_aa: CASSGAMASGANVLTF

v_call: TRBV5-4
clone_size: NA
d_call: TRBD1
j_call: TRBJ1-1
cdr3_nt: TGTGCCAGCAGCGCTTTCCCGGGAGGGGGCGGATACACTGAAGCTTTCTTT
cdr3_aa: CASSAFPGGGGYTEAFF

v_call: TRBV5-4
clone_size: NA
d_call: NA
j_call: TRBJ1-1
cdr3_nt: TGTGCCAGCAGCCCGGACGTACCGAGGGTGAACACTGAAGCTTTCTTT
cdr3_aa: CASSPDVPRVNTEAFF

v_call: TRBV18
clone_size: NA
d_call: TRBD2
j_call: TRBJ2-1
cdr3_nt: TGTGCCAGCTCACCTCAAGACGGACTAGCGGGAGTTGGTGAGCAGTTCTTC
cdr3_aa: CASSPQDGLAGVGEQFF

v_call: TRBV28
clone_size: NA
d_call: TRBD2
j_call: TRBJ2-1
cdr3_nt: TGTGCCAGCAGGACTACTAGCGGGATTGGTGAGCAGTTCTTC
cdr3_aa: CASRTTSGIGEQFF

v_call: TRBV15
clone_size: NA
d_call: TRBD2
j_call: TRBJ2-1
cdr3_nt: TGTGCCACCAGCACGGGGGGTGACAATGAGCAGTTCTTC
cdr3_aa: CATSTGGDNEQFF

v_call: TRBV4-3
clone_size: few
d_call: NA
j_call: TRBJ2-3
cdr3_nt: TGCGCCAGCACCCAGGTAGAGGAGTTGGTTTGGGGCACAGATACGCAGTATTTT
cdr3_aa: CASTQVEELVWGTDTQYF

v_call: TRBV9
clone_size: NA
d_call: TRBD1
j_call: TRBJ1-1
cdr3_nt: TGTGCCAGCAGCGTCGCGGACAGGGTGGATGAAGCTTTCTTT
cdr3_aa: CASSVADRVDEAFF

v_call: TRBV7-9
clone_size: few
d_call: NA
j_call: TRBJ1-2
cdr3_nt: TGTGCCAGCAAACAGGGTCGGGGCTACACCTTC
cdr3_aa: CASKQGRGYTF

v_call: TRBV7-9
clone_size: few
d_call: NA
j_call: TRBJ1-1
cdr3_nt: TGTGCCAGCAGCCCTACCTGGGCCACTGAAGCTTTCTTT
cdr3_aa: CASSPTWATEAFF

v_call: TRBV7-9
clone_size: few
d_call: NA
j_call: TRBJ1-4
cdr3_nt: TGTGCCAGCAGCGAGTCAGGGAAGGCTAATGAAAAACTGTTTTTT
cdr3_aa: CASSESGKANEKLFF

v_call: TRBV11-3
clone_size: NA
d_call: TRBD2
j_call: TRBJ2-7
cdr3_nt: TGTGCCAGCAGCGTAGTCGGACGGGGGGCCTACGAGCAGTACTTC
cdr3_aa: CASSVVGRGAYEQYF

v_call: TRBV5-1
clone_size: NA
d_call: NA
j_call: TRBJ2-2
cdr3_nt: TGCGCCAGCAGCTTGAATCCAGGGGAGGGTACCGGGGAGCTGTTTTTT
cdr3_aa: CASSLNPGEGTGELFF

v_call: TRBV4-1
clone_size: NA
d_call: NA
j_call: TRBJ1-2
cdr3_nt: TGCGCCAGCAGCCAGGACGGGAGTGCTAACTATGGCTACACCTTC
cdr3_aa: CASSQDGSANYGYTF

v_call: TRBV29-1
clone_size: NA
d_call: TRBD2
j_call: TRBJ2-2
cdr3_nt: TGCAGCGTAGCGGGAGGAGAAACCGGGGAGCTGTTTTTT
cdr3_aa: CSVAGGETGELFF

v_call: TRBV11-3
clone_size: NA
d_call: NA
j_call: TRBJ1-1
cdr3_nt: TGTGCCAGCAGCTTAGACGGGGAGAACACTGAAGCTTTCTTT
cdr3_aa: CASSLDGENTEAFF

v_call: TRBV7-9
clone_size: NA
d_call: TRBD2
j_call: TRBJ2-3
cdr3_nt: TGTGCCAGCAGCTTACTAGCGGGGGGTGTAGATACGCAGTATTTT
cdr3_aa: CASSLLAGGVDTQYF

v_call: TRBV5-1
clone_size: once
d_call: TRBD1
j_call: TRBJ2-7
cdr3_nt: TGCGCCAGCAGCCCCCAGGGACAGGGGGTCTTCCCCTACGAGCAGTACTTC
cdr3_aa: CASSPQGQGVFPYEQYF

v_call: TRBV28
clone_size: NA
d_call: NA
j_call: TRBJ2-7
cdr3_nt: TGTGCCAGCAGTCTGGGGGGGGCCGTCTACGAGCAGTACTTC
cdr3_aa: CASSLGGAVYEQYF

v_call: TRBV19
clone_size: NA
d_call: NA
j_call: TRBJ1-1
cdr3_nt: TGTGCCGCCTACGGGGGGGTTGAAGCTTTCTTT
cdr3_aa: CAAYGGVEAFF

v_call: TRBV2
clone_size: NA
d_call: TRBD1
j_call: TRBJ1-4
cdr3_nt: TGTGCCAGCAGTGAGGGACAGCTTAATGAAAAACTGTTTTTT
cdr3_aa: CASSEGQLNEKLFF

v_call: TRBV11-2
clone_size: NA
d_call: NA
j_call: TRBJ2-5
cdr3_nt: TGTGCCAGCAGCCCAACTACCGTTGCGTTTGTGACCCAGTACTTC
cdr3_aa: CASSPTTVAFVTQYF

v_call: TRBV28
clone_size: NA
d_call: NA
j_call: TRBJ1-4
cdr3_nt: TGTGCCAGCTGGGGCCGGCAGGGGCAGGGTGAAAAACTGTTTTTT
cdr3_aa: CASWGRQGQGEKLFF

v_call: TRBV19
clone_size: once
d_call: TRBD1
j_call: TRBJ2-7
cdr3_nt: TGTGCCAGTTCGACCGGGACAGACTCCTACGAGCAGTACTTC
cdr3_aa: CASSTGTDSYEQYF

v_call: TRBV29-1
clone_size: NA
d_call: NA
j_call: TRBJ1-2
cdr3_nt: TGCAGCGTGGCGGGCGGGCTTAACTATGGCTACACCTTC
cdr3_aa: CSVAGGLNYGYTF

v_call: TRBV18
clone_size: few
d_call: NA
j_call: TRBJ1-1
cdr3_nt: TGTGCCAGCTCACCCTCGGACAGCATGAACACTGAAGCTTTCTTT
cdr3_aa: CASSPSDSMNTEAFF

v_call: TRBV27
clone_size: NA
d_call: NA
j_call: TRBJ1-2
cdr3_nt: TGTGCCAGCAGGCGGGTCGGCTATGGCTACACCTTC
cdr3_aa: CASRRVGYGYTF

v_call: TRBV6-1
clone_size: NA
d_call: TRBD2
j_call: TRBJ2-7
cdr3_nt: TGTGCCAGCAGTATGGGACTAGCGGAGGCCTACGAGCAGTACTTC
cdr3_aa: CASSMGLAEAYEQYF

v_call: TRBV29-1
clone_size: once
d_call: TRBD1
j_call: TRBJ2-3
cdr3_nt: TGCAGCGGAGACAGGGTGGATTATACGCAGTATTTT
cdr3_aa: CSGDRVDYTQYF

v_call: TRBV9
clone_size: NA
d_call: TRBD1
j_call: TRBJ2-3
cdr3_nt: TGTGCCAGCAGCGAGTGGACAGGTGGCACAGATACGCAGTATTTT
cdr3_aa: CASSEWTGGTDTQYF

v_call: TRBV28
clone_size: few
d_call: NA
j_call: TRBJ1-1
cdr3_nt: TGTGCCAGCACTCCGTCTCGGACAGCCCTGAACACTGAAGCTTTCTTT
cdr3_aa: CASTPSRTALNTEAFF

v_call: TRBV30
clone_size: NA
d_call: NA
j_call: TRBJ1-1
cdr3_nt: TGTGCCTGGGCTGCAGGGTGGGGAAACACTGAAGCTTTCTTT
cdr3_aa: CAWAAGWGNTEAFF

v_call: TRBV4-1
clone_size: NA
d_call: NA
j_call: TRBJ2-6
cdr3_nt: TGCGCCAGCAGCCAAGATCGGTGGGGCACTGGGGCCAACGTCCTGACTTTC
cdr3_aa: CASSQDRWGTGANVLTF

v_call: TRBV19
clone_size: NA
d_call: TRBD1
j_call: TRBJ2-7
cdr3_nt: TGTGCCAGTAGTATAGGAGGACAGGGAACCTACGAGCAGTACTTC
cdr3_aa: CASSIGGQGTYEQYF

v_call: TRBV5-6
clone_size: NA
d_call: NA
j_call: TRBJ1-5
cdr3_nt: TGTGCCAGCAGCTTGGCTGGGGGCGGGCAGCCCCAGCATTTT
cdr3_aa: CASSLAGGGQPQHF

v_call: TRBV27
clone_size: NA
d_call: TRBD2
j_call: TRBJ2-2
cdr3_nt: TGTGCCAGTTCAGAGGGGAGCGGGATTGCTCTCACCGGGGAGCTGTTTTTT
cdr3_aa: CASSEGSGIALTGELFF

v_call: TRBV14
clone_size: NA
d_call: NA
j_call: TRBJ1-2
cdr3_nt: TGTGCCAGCAGCTGGGGGACATATGGCTACACCTTC
cdr3_aa: CASSWGTYGYTF

v_call: TRBV7-9
clone_size: few
d_call: NA
j_call: TRBJ1-6
cdr3_nt: TGTGCCAGCAGCCGTTTGGGGAGCTCCTATAATTCACCCCTCCACTTT
cdr3_aa: CASSRLGSSYNSPLHF

v_call: TRBV5-1
clone_size: NA
d_call: NA
j_call: TRBJ1-4
cdr3_nt: TGCGCCAGCAGCCCCCCGGGGGGCGGGGAAAAACTGTTTTTT
cdr3_aa: CASSPPGGGEKLFF

v_call: TRBV4-1
clone_size: NA
d_call: NA
j_call: TRBJ1-1
cdr3_nt: TGCGCCAGCAGCCAAGCGGACACTGAAGCTTTCTTT
cdr3_aa: CASSQADTEAFF

v_call: TRBV7-2
clone_size: NA
d_call: NA
j_call: TRBJ2-7
cdr3_nt: TGTGCCAGCAGCACGGGACTCCAAACCTACGAGCAGTACTTC
cdr3_aa: CASSTGLQTYEQYF

v_call: TRBV7-8
clone_size: NA
d_call: TRBD2
j_call: TRBJ2-5
cdr3_nt: TGTGCCAGCAGCGTAGGGACTAGCGGGTACCAAGAGACCCAGTACTTC
cdr3_aa: CASSVGTSGYQETQYF